The 31 T cell receptor beta chains listed next were all sequenced from one sample in a study of Graves' ophthalmopathy and Graves' hyperthyroidism. RNA transcripts served as template for amplifying TCR beta CDR3 sequences. An opening RT-PCR round employed HTBI primers and preceded a second-round multiplex PCR. TCRdb independently ran MiXCR on the multiplex PCR reads; one entry per CDR3 protein. The sample consists of about 500,000 distinct CDR3 sequences, about 35% of them appearing once. The sample taken for sequencing was peripheral blood or thyroid tissue (not recorded which). The receptors were gathered from an adult man with Graves' hyperthyroidism.

This chain uses TRBV10-3 with TRBJ1-2; TRBD1 is a possible D gene (5 bases). This CDR3 has 15 amino acids. Germline-derived CDR1 and CDR2 are ENHRY and SYGVKD. Trimming cost V 2 bases and J 3 bases, with 13 bases left between them. The CDR3 sequence: CAISEKRGLDYGYTF. The CDR3 region has the DNA TGTGCCATCAGTGAGAAGAGGGGATTGGACTATGGCTACACCTTC.

This clonotype was picked up a small number of times. The chain carries TRBV19 and TRBJ2-3; D might be TRBD1 (6 bases). The CDR3 consists of 12 residues. The V gene's germline CDR1 is LNHDA and CDR2 SQIVND (reference sequence). The V gene lost 8 bases and the J gene lost 1 base, with 7 bases spanning the gap. In nucleotides, the CDR3 is TGTGCCAGTGCAGGGGGCACAGATACGCAGTATTTT. Translating gives CASAGGTDTQYF.

This clonotype came up many times. The J gene is TRBJ2-5, the V gene TRBV7-8, with 8 bases that match TRBD2. The CDR3 is 14 residues long. The ends lost 2 bases at V and 3 bases at J; junction bases unmatched: 2. Germline V lookup: CDR1 SGHVS, CDR2 FQNEAQ. The CDR3 nucleotides read TGTGCCAGCAGCTTACTCGGGGGGGAAGAGACCCAGTACTTC. Translation gives CASSLLGGEETQYF. Full variable domain (missing parts from reference TRBV7-8 and TRBJ2-5): GAGVSQSPRYKVAKRGQDVALRCDPISGHVSLFWYQQALGQGPEFLTYFQNEAQLDKSGLPSDRFFAERPEGSVSTLKIQRTQQEDSAVYLCASSLLGGEETQYFGPGTRLLVL.

The gene calls are TRBV4-1 and TRBJ2-7; D tentatively fits TRBD1 or TRBD2 (5 bases each). Trimming removed 2 bases at V and 1 base at J, with 9 bases between. Germline V gene lookup returns CDR1 MGHRA and CDR2 YSYEKL. The CDR3 consists of 14 residues. The CDR3 DNA reads as TGCGCCAGCAGCCAAAGGGACGCATCCTACGAGCAGTACTTC. This translates into CASSQRDASYEQYF.

The rearrangement joins TRBV7-9 to TRBJ1-5; TRBD1 agrees at 7 bases. The trim removed 5 bases at V and 11 bases at J, leaving 15 bases unmatched. CDR3 length equals 15 residues. CDR1 and CDR2 (germline): SEHNR, FQNEAQ (reference sequence). The CDR3 here is CASSHRTGRGETQHF. The CDR3 nucleotides are TGTGCCAGCAGCCACCGGACAGGACGAGGAGAGACCCAGCATTTT. Full variable domain (rest looked up from reference TRBV7-9 and TRBJ1-5): DTGVSQNPRHKITKRGQNVTFRCDPISEHNRLYWYRQTLGQGPEFLTYFQNEAQLEKSRLLSDRFSAERPKGSFSTLEIQRTEQGDSAMYLCASSHRTGRGETQHFGDGTRLSIL.

This clonotype was detected a few times. The chain combines TRBV5-6 with TRBJ2-3; 9 nucleotides line up with TRBD2. V was clipped by 4 bases and J by 4 bases; unmatched bases: 4. The CDR3 spans 14 residues. Germline V gene data show CDR1 as SGHDT and CDR2 as YYEEEE. CDR3 DNA sequence: TGTGCCAGCAGCGCGGGAGGGCCTTCAGATACGCAGTATTTT. This sequence encodes CASSAGGPSDTQYF. Based on the CDR3 plus reference TRBV5-6 and TRBJ2-3, the full variable domain is DAGVTQSPTHLIKTRGQQVTLRCSPKSGHDTVSWYQQALGQGPQFIFQYYEEEERQRGNFPDRFSGHQFPNYSSELNVNALLLGDSALYLCASSAGGPSDTQYFGPGTRLTVL.

This clonotype has a single count. J is TRBJ2-5 and V is TRBV6-1, with 7 bases lining up with TRBD1. Germline CDR1 reads MNHNS; CDR2 reads SASEGT. The V gene end was trimmed by 6 bases and the J gene end by 7 bases; junction bases not matched to a gene: 8. CDR3 length: 13 amino acids. The CDR3 is CASSDGQERTQYF. As DNA, the CDR3 is TGTGCCAGCAGCGATGGACAGGAGAGGACCCAGTACTTC.

Comments on this clonotype: A much larger clone differs from this one at a single base, so this may be a read error. The chain is built from TRBV2 and TRBJ1-1; perhaps TRBD1 as D (6 bases). Germline-derived CDR1 and CDR2 are SNHLY and FYNNEI. The CDR3 loop spans 12 amino acids. Here the CDR3 reads CASSQGPTKAFF. CDR3 DNA: TGTGCCAGCAGTCAGGGGCCCACTAAAGCTTTCTTT.

The chain has TRBV7-2 and TRBJ1-6; the match to TRBD1 covers 10 bases. V gave up 4 bases and J gave up 6 bases; unmatched junction bases: 6. The CDR3 is 16 amino acids. Per the germline V gene, CDR1 is SGHTA and CDR2 is FQGNSA. The CDR3 region is CASSWAGTGANSPLHF. As DNA, the CDR3 is TGTGCCAGCAGCTGGGCCGGGACAGGGGCTAATTCACCCCTCCACTTT.

As to this clonotype: The germline gene is not matched at one end of the junction; a read error may be the cause. The V gene is TRBV7-2, the J gene TRBJ2-5; 14 positions agree with TRBD2. Germline lookup yields CDR1 SGHTA and CDR2 FQGNSA. This CDR3 spans 19 amino acids. The CDR3 loop is CASSLVPGLAGVTYNEQFF. DNA of the CDR3: TGTGCCAGCAGCTTAGTGCCGGGACTAGCGGGAGTGACATACAATGAGCAGTTCTTT.

This clonotype was found a few times. The V gene is TRBV27, the J gene TRBJ2-7, with D tentatively TRBD1 (6 bases). The CDR3 runs 15 residues. V was clipped by 2 bases and J by 1 base, with 12 bases between them. CDR1 is MNHEY and CDR2 is SMNVEV in the germline V gene (reference sequence). The CDR3: CASSLGGHPSYEQYF. The CDR3 DNA follows: TGTGCCAGCAGTTTAGGGGGCCATCCTTCCTACGAGCAGTACTTC.

The chain joins TRBV6-1 to TRBJ1-5; no firm D call. In germline, CDR1 is MNHNS, CDR2 SASEGT. The CDR3 spans 12 residues. Trimming removed 0 bases at V and 14 bases at J, with 11 bases between. Here the CDR3 DNA reads TGTGCCAGCAGTGAAGCGGCAGGCTACGAGCATTTT. It encodes CASSEAAGYEHF.

Ten or more counts support this clonotype. V is TRBV5-1 and J is TRBJ2-7; D gene uncertain. CDR3 length: 9 residues. The germline V and J ends were trimmed by 3 bases and 5 bases, with 0 bases remaining between them. CDR1 and CDR2 from the germline V gene are SGHRS and YFSETQ. CDR3 protein: CASSYEQYF. The CDR3 nucleotides read TGCGCCAGCAGCTACGAGCAGTACTTC.

This clonotype was detected ten times or more. The genes are TRBV2 and TRBJ1-5; 7 bases fit TRBD1. CDR3 length equals 13 residues. Germline trimming cut 7 bases from V and 2 bases from J; bases unmatched to any gene: 2. From germline, CDR1 is SNHLY and CDR2 FYNNEI. This CDR3 is CASNGQGNQPQHF. The CDR3 nucleotides are TGTGCCAGCAATGGACAGGGCAATCAGCCCCAGCATTTT. The entire variable domain, with the rest obtained from reference TRBV2 and TRBJ1-5, is as follows: EPEVTQTPSHQVTQMGQEVILRCVPISNHLYFYWYRQILGQKVEFLVSFYNNEISEKSEIFDDQFSVERPDGSNFTLKIRSTKLEDSAMYFCASNGQGNQPQHFGDGTRLSIL.

This clonotype was seen ten or more times. The chain joins TRBV20-1 to TRBJ2-7; 10 positions match TRBD2. Germline V gene data show CDR1 as DFQATT and CDR2 as SNEGSKA (reference sequence). The CDR3 sequence is 14 residues long. V shed 6 bases and J 1 base; nucleotides not matched to a gene: 6. This CDR3 reads CSAPLLAGSYEQYF. The CDR3 DNA reads as TGCAGTGCACCCCTACTAGCGGGATCCTACGAGCAGTACTTC.

This clonotype was observed a handful of times. The J gene is TRBJ1-1, the V gene TRBV5-8, with TRBD1 identical over 12 bases. Germline CDR1 reads SGHTS; CDR2 reads YDEGEE. This CDR3 region has 17 residues. After removal of 0 bases from V and 3 bases from J, the junction contained 6 bases not matched to a gene. CDR3 nucleotides: TGTGCCAGCAGCTTGGGGGGGACAGGGGGCGGTGACACTGAAGCTTTCTTT. Its translation is CASSLGGTGGGDTEAFF.

With regard to this clonotype: One end of the junction varies from germline; a read error may be responsible. The chain uses TRBV7-3 and TRBJ2-5; 9 nucleotides agree with TRBD1. This CDR3 region has 14 residues. Germline lookup yields CDR1 SGHTA and CDR2 FQGTGA. The DNA for the CDR3 is TGCAGCGTTGTCCGGGACAGGGCGCAAGAGACCCAGTACTTC. It yields the protein CSVVRDRAQETQYF. Full variable domain (missing parts from reference TRBV7-3 and TRBJ2-5): GAGVSQTPSNKVTEKGKYVELRCDPISGHTALYWYRQSLGQGPEFLIYFQGTGAADDSGLPNDRFFAVRPEGSVSTLKIQRTERGDSAVYLCSVVRDRAQETQYFGPGTRLLVL.

This clonotype was seen at least ten times. The gene calls are TRBV20-1 and TRBJ1-2; maybe TRBD1 (6 bases). Germline CDR1 and CDR2: DFQATT and SNEGSKA (reference sequence). V lost 4 bases to trimming and J lost 8 bases, with 11 bases between them. The CDR3 spans 11 residues. This CDR3 reads CSAKQGNGYTF. CDR3 in DNA: TGCAGTGCTAAACAGGGTAACGGCTACACCTTC.

This clonotype was counted ten times or more. This sequence joins TRBV2 and TRBJ1-3; D uncertain. The ends were cut back, 5 bases at V and 2 bases at J, with 10 bases in the middle. This CDR3 comprises 14 residues. The germline V gene encodes CDR1 SNHLY and CDR2 FYNNEI. The CDR3 reads CASSQGAAGNTIYF. CDR3 bases: TGTGCCAGCAGTCAAGGAGCTGCTGGAAACACCATATATTTT.

This clonotype was observed many times. V and J are TRBV7-2 and TRBJ1-2; unclear D gene. The CDR3 sequence is 15 residues long. Germline CDR1 and CDR2: SGHTA and FQGNSA. Trimming cost V 1 base and J 2 bases, with 11 bases left between them. The CDR3 nucleotides read TGTGCCAGCAGCTTAGGCCGGGAGCCGAACTATGGCTACACCTTC. This codes for CASSLGREPNYGYTF.

The chain employs TRBV7-2 and TRBJ2-7, with D possibly matching TRBD1 (6 bases). This CDR3 has 15 residues. V was clipped by 5 bases and J by 7 bases, with 21 bases between them. Germline values: CDR1 SGHTA, CDR2 FQGNSA. DNA of the CDR3: TGTGCCAGCAGCCAAGATCGACAGGAGTACAATGAGCAGTACTTC. Its translation: CASSQDRQEYNEQYF.

J is TRBJ2-7 and V is TRBV20-1; D uncertain. Trimming stripped 3 bases from V and 3 bases from J, with 9 bases between. CDR3 length: 12 residues. CDR1 and CDR2 from the germline V gene are DFQATT and SNEGSKA (reference sequence). CDR3 region: CSARGSFYEQYF. The CDR3 nucleotides read TGCAGTGCTAGGGGCAGCTTCTACGAGCAGTACTTC.

The genes are TRBV7-3 and TRBJ2-3; 8 bases align to TRBD2. V was pared by 5 bases and J by 3 bases, with 16 bases of the junction left unmatched. Germline-derived CDR1 and CDR2 are SGHTA and FQGTGA. This CDR3 has 18 amino acids. In DNA form, the CDR3 reads TGTGCCAGCAGCCAAGATTTTCCGAGCGCGGGAGGAACAGATACGCAGTATTTT. Translation gives CASSQDFPSAGGTDTQYF.

The chain has TRBV29-1 and TRBJ1-4; 8 bases align to TRBD1. The CDR3 extends over 13 amino acids. The V and J ends lost 7 bases and 8 bases, in that order; junction bases with no gene match: 9. Looked up from germline, CDR1 is SQVTM and CDR2 is ANQGSEA. The CDR3 protein is CSASAGGLEKLFF. DNA of the CDR3: TGCAGCGCATCAGCAGGGGGCTTGGAAAAACTGTTTTTT.

The chain uses TRBV29-1 and TRBJ2-7, with TRBD1 matching over 7 bases. Germline V lookup: CDR1 SQVTM, CDR2 ANQGSEA. This CDR3 has 12 amino acids. CDR3 coding DNA: TGCAGTTCCCCGGGACAGTCCTACGAGCAGTACTTC. Encoded protein: CSSPGQSYEQYF.

In its sample, this clonotype was seen many times. The V gene is TRBV5-8, the J gene TRBJ2-7; 10 bases line up with TRBD1. Germline CDR1 SGHTS, CDR2 YDEGEE. CDR3 length: 16 amino acids. The V and J ends lost 0 bases and 2 bases, in that order; junction bases with no gene match: 5. Here the CDR3 reads CASSLAGQGTTYEQYF. The CDR3 nucleotides are TGTGCCAGCAGCTTGGCGGGACAGGGGACAACCTACGAGCAGTACTTC. The variable domain in full, completed from reference TRBV5-8 and TRBJ2-7, reads EAGVTQSPTHLIKTRGQQATLRCSPISGHTSVYWYQQALGLGLQFLLWYDEGEERNRGNFPPRFSGRQFPNYSSELNVNALELEDSALYLCASSLAGQGTTYEQYFGPGTRLTVT.

This clonotype has only a few counts. This chain joins TRBV15 and TRBJ2-2; 7 bases are a match to TRBD1. This CDR3 has 16 amino acids. V trimming: 3 bases; J trimming: 2 bases; junction bases outside the gene matches: 6. CDR1 is LNHNV and CDR2 is YYDKDF in the germline V gene (reference sequence). The CDR3, as DNA: TGTGCCACCAGCAGGGGGACAGCCTTAAACACCGGGGAGCTGTTTTTT. It is translated as CATSRGTALNTGELFF.

This clonotype was observed many times. This chain links TRBV4-2 with TRBJ2-7, with TRBD2 as a possible D gene (7 bases). This CDR3 contains 16 residues. V gave up 1 base and J gave up 3 bases, with 16 bases separating them. CDR1 LGHNA and CDR2 YNFKEQ come from the germline V gene. The chain's CDR3 is CASSQVGGAGVYEQYF. For the CDR3, the DNA is TGTGCCAGCAGCCAAGTTGGGGGGGCAGGGGTCTACGAGCAGTACTTC.

This clonotype was picked up many times. The chain carries TRBV6-1 and TRBJ2-5; 9 bases are a match to TRBD1. V shed 6 bases, J shed 5 bases, and the junction held 10 bases outside the gene matches. From germline, CDR1 is MNHNS and CDR2 SASEGT. The CDR3 sequence is 15 residues long. The CDR3 nucleotides read TGTGCCAGCAGCGTCACAGGGGGCGAGGGTGAGACCCAGTACTTC. The encoded protein is CASSVTGGEGETQYF.

This clonotype was seen repeatedly, ten times or more. The V and J genes are TRBV10-3 and TRBJ1-2, with 9 positions matching TRBD1. The CDR3 has 14 residues. The ends lost 10 bases at V and 3 bases at J; junction bases unmatched: 9. In germline, CDR1 is ENHRY, CDR2 SYGVKD. The CDR3 nucleotides are TGTGCCACTCCGGGACAGGGATCGGACTATGGCTACACCTTC. This translates into CATPGQGSDYGYTF.

This chain connects TRBV2 to TRBJ1-2, with 7 bases identical to TRBD1. Trimming cost V 2 bases and J 0 bases; bases outside gene matches: 3. The germline V gene has CDR1 SNHLY and CDR2 FYNNEI. The CDR3 is made up of 15 amino acids. This chain's CDR3 is CASSEIGQANYGYTF. CDR3 DNA sequence: TGTGCCAGCAGTGAAATCGGACAGGCTAACTATGGCTACACCTTC.